This T cell receptor beta chain was recovered during a study of T cell responses to AZD1222 COVID-19 vaccine. In its sample, this clone was seen many times. Its specificity is not known. Using immunoSEQ multiplex PCR, the repertoire was profiled, and TCRdb retains in-frame clones only, with some absent. The data hold 110,000 or so clones, with approximately 90% observed a single time. Per germline, CDR1 MRHNA and CDR2 SNTAGT. Trimming cost V 6 bases and J 2 bases; bases outside gene matches: 7. The CDR3 covers 14 residues. Study-wide results and limits: A rise in Spike-specific TCR breadth and depth followed two AZD1222 doses. Clonal diversity may have been underestimated, and the donors were mostly white British, with more females than males. Reportedly, close to half of spike-specific TCRs are directed against unmutated variant regions.

The sample consisted of peripheral blood, taken 28 days after the second dose of the MenACWY control vaccine. This receptor was taken from an adult who received the MenACWY meningococcal vaccine as a control. This chain links TRBV6-4 with TRBJ2-7, with TRBD1 identical over 7 bases. CDR3 loop: CASSVQGHPYEQYF. CDR3 DNA sequence: TGTGCCAGCAGCGTACAGGGGCATCCCTACGAGCAGTACTTC.